A single sample is the source of the 21 T cell receptor beta chains below, sequenced in a study of blood T cell repertoires in COVID-19. Method: immunoSEQ multiplex PCR; TCRdb's copy keeps in-frame clones and lacks some. The table lists 150,000 to 160,000 clones, about 80% of them singletons, with 12% in the top ten. The material sequenced was peripheral blood. The receptors stem from a woman in her sixties with COVID-19, enrolled during active disease.

The gene calls are TRBV12-5 and TRBJ1-6; TRBD1 is a possible D gene (6 bases). Germline V CDR1 and CDR2: LGHNT, FRNRAP. The CDR3 covers 15 residues. The V gene lost 3 bases and the J gene lost 7 bases, with 13 bases spanning the gap. The chain's CDR3 is CASGFAGQTNSPLHF. CDR3 bases: TGTGCTAGTGGTTTTGCCGGACAGACAAATTCACCCCTCCACTTT. Using reference TRBV12-5 and TRBJ1-6 for the parts outside the CDR3, the full variable domain is DARVTQTPRHKVTEMGQEVTMRCQPILGHNTVFWYRQTMMQGLELLAYFRNRAPLDDSGMPKDRFSAEMPDATLATLKIQPSEPRDSAVYFCASGFAGQTNSPLHFGNGTRLTVT.

This chain links TRBV2 with TRBJ1-3, with D possibly TRBD1 on 6 matching bases. V was shortened by 6 bases and J by 0 bases, with 9 bases between the two germline ends. Germline CDR1 SNHLY, CDR2 FYNNEI. The CDR3 length is 14 residues. Here the CDR3 reads CASRDRFSGNTIYF. CDR3 nucleotides: TGTGCCAGCAGGGACAGATTCTCTGGAAACACCATATATTTT.

The sample holds many counts of this clone. J is TRBJ2-2 and V is TRBV14; D perhaps matches TRBD2 (5 bases). This CDR3 has 15 residues. CDR1 SGHDN and CDR2 FVKESK come from the germline V gene. Between the trimmed V and J ends, which lost 3 bases and 2 bases, there was a span of 10 bases. CDR3 in DNA: TGTGCCAGCAGCCAGCGGGCAGTAAACACCGGGGAGCTGTTTTTT. It is translated as CASSQRAVNTGELFF.

The rearrangement joins TRBV7-2 to TRBJ1-2; perhaps TRBD1 as D (6 bases). The germline V and J ends were trimmed by 3 bases and 4 bases, with 9 bases remaining between them. Germline CDR1 is SGHTA and CDR2 is FQGNSA. This CDR3 spans 13 amino acids. The CDR3 DNA reads as TGTGCCAGCAGCTTGAGGACAGTCTATGGCTACACCTTC. Translated, it gives CASSLRTVYGYTF.

J is TRBJ2-1 and V is TRBV25-1; 8 bases agree with TRBD2. The CDR3 runs to 18 residues. Germline CDR1 and CDR2: MGHDK and SYGVNS. J gave up 4 bases and V 5 bases, and 16 bases lay outside the gene matches. CDR3 sequence (DNA): TGTGCCAGCAGTTTGGTTTTCTCCCTAGCGGGCCTTTACAATGAGCAGTTCTTC. This encodes CASSLVFSLAGLYNEQFF.

The J gene is TRBJ1-1, the V gene TRBV14, with 7 bases that match TRBD1. V gave up 0 bases and J gave up 5 bases; unmatched junction bases: 9. The length of the CDR3 is 16 residues. In germline, CDR1 is SGHDN, CDR2 FVKESK. The CDR3 protein is CASSQDAAGGYTEAFF. CDR3 coding DNA: TGTGCCAGCAGCCAAGATGCGGCAGGGGGATATACTGAAGCTTTCTTT.

J is TRBJ2-5 and V is TRBV4-2; TRBD2 agrees at 8 bases. CDR1 and CDR2 (germline): LGHNA, YNFKEQ. This CDR3 spans 15 amino acids. The ends lost 0 bases at V and 4 bases at J; junction bases unmatched: 4. The CDR3 DNA reads as TGTGCCAGCAGCCAAGAGACGGGGGGGCGAGAGACCCAGTACTTC. Protein product: CASSQETGGRETQYF.

This clone has just a few counts. The rearrangement joins TRBV2 to TRBJ2-4, with D tentatively TRBD1 (6 bases). This CDR3 has 14 residues. Germline CDR1 SNHLY, CDR2 FYNNEI. Trimming shortened V by 5 bases and J by 6 bases, and 14 bases separated the two germline ends. CDR3 in amino acids: CASSPTGVGNIQYF. DNA of the CDR3: TGTGCCAGCAGTCCGACAGGTGTTGGAAACATTCAGTACTTC.

The table lists this clone with a count of one. V is TRBV19 and J is TRBJ2-1, with D perhaps matching TRBD2 (6 bases). CDR3 length: 17 residues. Germline assignment: CDR1 LNHDA and CDR2 SQIVND (reference sequence). The V end was cut by 0 bases, the J end by 4 bases, with 16 bases between. The CDR3 coding sequence is TGTGCCAGTAGTATAGATCAGAAGCGGGCGGTTTACAATGAGCAGTTCTTC. Its translation: CASSIDQKRAVYNEQFF.

The chain employs TRBV6-4 and TRBJ1-2, with D possibly matching TRBD1 (5 bases). CDR1 is MRHNA, CDR2 SNTAGT, per germline. The CDR3 extends over 13 amino acids. Trimming cost V 6 bases and J 1 base, with 9 bases left between them. CDR3 loop: CASSSGYNYGYTF. DNA of the CDR3: TGTGCCAGCAGCTCAGGGTATAACTATGGCTACACCTTC.

This chain uses TRBV10-3 with TRBJ1-2; 10 bases are shared with TRBD1. The CDR3 runs 17 residues. CDR1 and CDR2 (germline): ENHRY, SYGVKD. V lost 0 bases to trimming and J lost 6 bases; unmatched junction nucleotides: 10. The CDR3 DNA reads TGTGCCATCAGTGAGTCGGGGACAGGGGACCGGTCGGATGGCTACACCTTC. This encodes CAISESGTGDRSDGYTF.

The chain has TRBV18 and TRBJ1-2, with D tentatively TRBD1 (5 bases). The CDR3 has 15 residues. V was trimmed by 2 bases and J by 1 base, leaving 11 bases between them. CDR1 is KGHSH, CDR2 LQKENI, per germline. In nucleotides, the CDR3 is TGTGCCAGCTCACCATATCCCAGGGATAACTATGGCTACACCTTC. Amino acids: CASSPYPRDNYGYTF.

This chain joins TRBV24-1 and TRBJ2-1; TRBD2 matches at 7 bases. The CDR3 contains 14 residues. Unmatched junction bases numbered 9, after V lost 3 bases and J lost 11 bases. The V gene's germline CDR1 is KGHDR and CDR2 SFDVKD. The CDR3 is CATSDHRDGGKQFF. In DNA form, the CDR3 reads TGTGCCACCAGTGATCATCGGGACGGGGGGAAGCAGTTCTTC.

CDR3 in amino acids: CASSQDRQGNTEAFF. The DNA for the CDR3 is TGCGCCAGCAGCCAAGATAGACAGGGAAACACTGAAGCTTTCTTT. The V and J genes are TRBV4-1 and TRBJ1-1, with 7 bases identical to TRBD1. The length of the CDR3 is 15 residues. Trimming took 0 bases from V and 2 from J; bases not matched to a gene: 3. Germline V CDR1 and CDR2: MGHRA, YSYEKL.

The chain's CDR3 is CASTGTSGGWDTQYF. CDR3 sequence (DNA): TGTGCCAGTACAGGGACTAGCGGGGGTTGGGATACGCAGTATTTT. The chain combines TRBV19 with TRBJ2-3; 14 nucleotides line up with TRBD2. The length of the CDR3 is 15 residues. Per the germline V gene, CDR1 is LNHDA and CDR2 is SQIVND (reference sequence). V lost 7 bases to trimming and J lost 6 bases; unmatched junction nucleotides: 6. The whole variable domain, remainder taken from reference TRBV19 and TRBJ2-3, is DGGITQSPKYLFRKEGQNVTLSCEQNLNHDAMYWYRQDPGQGLRLIYYSQIVNDFQKGDIAEGYSVSREKKESFPLTVTSAQKNPTAFYLCASTGTSGGWDTQYFGPGTRLTVL.

V and J are TRBV29-1 and TRBJ1-2; D remains unclear. V shed 3 bases and J shed 6 bases, with 8 bases lying between them. The CDR3 is 11 residues long. The germline CDR1 and CDR2 sequences are SQVTM and ANQGSEA. The CDR3 is CSVDLFDGYTF. CDR3 coding DNA: TGCAGCGTTGACCTATTTGATGGCTACACCTTC.

The chain joins TRBV29-1 to TRBJ2-7; possibly TRBD1 for D (5 bases). The ends were cut back, 6 bases at V and 3 bases at J, with 12 bases in the middle. The CDR3 extends over 12 amino acids. Per germline, CDR1 SQVTM and CDR2 ANQGSEA. The CDR3 reads CSVMVGVYEQYF. CDR3 DNA sequence: TGCAGCGTGATGGTAGGGGTCTACGAGCAGTACTTC.

The chain uses TRBV12-3 or TRBV12-4 and TRBJ1-1; the D is unclear. The CDR3 covers 13 residues. V shed 5 bases and J shed 1 base, with 8 bases lying between them. In DNA form, the CDR3 reads TGTGCCAGCAGTCCAATTAGGAACACTGAAGCTTTCTTT. Protein product: CASSPIRNTEAFF.

Turning to this clone: The same CDR3 arises from other DNA sequences in this sample as well. The chain recombines TRBV18 with TRBJ1-5; D is unclear. The CDR3 spans 13 residues. The germline V and J ends were trimmed by 1 base and 7 bases, with 8 bases remaining between them. CDR1 is KGHSH, CDR2 LQKENI, per germline. The CDR3 sequence: CASSPQGGQPQHF. The DNA for the CDR3 is TGTGCCAGCTCACCACAGGGAGGACAGCCCCAGCATTTT.

The V and J genes are TRBV5-1 and TRBJ1-1; tentatively, D is TRBD1 (6 bases). V shed 4 bases and J shed 1 base, with 11 bases lying between them. Germline CDR1 reads SGHRS; CDR2 reads YFSETQ. The CDR3 totals 14 residues. CDR3 nucleotide sequence: TGCGCCAGCAGCGTACAGGGTTGGAACACTGAAGCTTTCTTT. Its protein is CASSVQGWNTEAFF.

This clone appeared a single time. The rearrangement uses TRBV19 and TRBJ1-1, with D possibly matching TRBD1 (6 bases). This CDR3 spans 15 amino acids. The germline gives CDR1 LNHDA, CDR2 SQIVND (reference sequence). V was clipped by 0 bases and J by 4 bases, with 12 bases between them. Written as DNA, the CDR3 is TGTGCCAGTAGTATAGATAACAGGGTGGGCACTGAAGCTTTCTTT. Translated: CASSIDNRVGTEAFF. Full variable domain (missing parts from reference TRBV19 and TRBJ1-1): DGGITQSPKYLFRKEGQNVTLSCEQNLNHDAMYWYRQDPGQGLRLIYYSQIVNDFQKGDIAEGYSVSREKKESFPLTVTSAQKNPTAFYLCASSIDNRVGTEAFFGQGTRLTVV.